These 15 T cell receptor beta chains originate from one sample sequenced in a study of blood T cells in healthy people across ages. It was with a sample-barcoded 5' primer and a J-beta primer mix that a second PCR of about 6 to 11 cycles was run. TCRdb called the 5' RACE reads again in MiXCR, with one record for every CDR3 protein. The data show approximately 580,000 distinct CDR3 sequences, about 24% seen once. Another study also made use of these data, one on T cells of mothers and their children.

The sample comprised blood. These receptor sequences come from a boy younger than 18 in good health.

The chain carries TRBV28 and TRBJ1-1, with 9 bases identical to TRBD1. Germline V lookup: CDR1 MDHEN, CDR2 SYDVKM. Trimming cost V 4 bases and J 9 bases; bases outside gene matches: 9. The CDR3 covers 14 residues. In nucleotides, the CDR3 is TGTGCCAGCAGTTCCCACAGGGGGCAGAGGAAAGCTTTCTTT. It yields the protein CASSSHRGQRKAFF. The variable domain in full, with the rest retrieved from reference TRBV28 and TRBJ1-1, is DVKVTQSSRYLVKRTGEKVFLECVQDMDHENMFWYRQDPGLGLRLIYFSYDVKMKEKGDIPEGYSVSREKKERFSLILESASTNQTSMYLCASSSHRGQRKAFFGQGTRLTVV.

V and J are TRBV7-3 and TRBJ2-2, with D uncertain. Germline CDR1 is SGHTA and CDR2 is FQGTGA. CDR3 length equals 14 residues. The V end lost 3 bases, the J end lost 2 bases, and 7 bases lay between the germline ends. The CDR3 sequence: CASSFGTNTGELFF. Here the CDR3 DNA reads TGTGCCAGCAGCTTTGGCACCAACACCGGGGAGCTGTTTTTT.

In its sample, this clonotype was seen a few times. V and J are TRBV20-1 and TRBJ2-1, with 8 bases fitting TRBD2. CDR3 length: 16 amino acids. The V gene's germline CDR1 is DFQATT and CDR2 SNEGSKA (reference sequence). V shed 1 base, J shed 3 bases, and the junction held 8 bases outside the gene matches. The CDR3: CSARARLAKNYNEQFF. For the CDR3, the DNA is TGCAGTGCTAGAGCTCGACTAGCGAAAAACTACAATGAGCAGTTCTTC.

The chain carries TRBV20-1 and TRBJ1-2; no clear D gene. The CDR3 totals 15 residues. CDR1 DFQATT and CDR2 SNEGSKA come from the germline V gene (reference sequence). Trimming cost V 0 bases and J 8 bases, with 19 bases left between them. The CDR3 sequence: CSARDGEGLKRGYTF. The CDR3 DNA sequence: TGCAGTGCTAGAGATGGAGAGGGCCTCAAGCGGGGCTACACCTTC.

This clonotype has a count of ten or more. The CDR3 DNA reads TGTGCCAGCAGTGAGGGACTAGCGGGGGGGCCAGATACGCAGTATTTT. Its translation is CASSEGLAGGPDTQYF. The chain carries TRBV6-4 and TRBJ2-3; the match to TRBD2 covers 16 bases. V shed 3 bases, J shed 4 bases, and the junction held 1 base outside the gene matches. CDR1 and CDR2 (germline): MRHNA, SNTAGT. CDR3 length: 16 residues.

The chain carries TRBV20-1 and TRBJ1-4; 8 nucleotides match TRBD1. The V gene's germline CDR1 is DFQATT and CDR2 SNEGSKA (reference sequence). This CDR3 has 15 residues. The trim removed 0 bases at V and 5 bases at J, leaving 5 bases unmatched. The CDR3: CSARDSNRGNEKLFF. The CDR3 DNA reads TGCAGTGCTAGAGATTCAAACAGGGGGAATGAAAAACTGTTTTTT.

J is TRBJ2-3 and V is TRBV7-2; 8 bases are shared with TRBD2. J lost 1 base, V lost 1 base, and 4 bases had no gene match. Germline lookup yields CDR1 SGHTA and CDR2 FQGNSA. This CDR3 contains 16 residues. CDR3 nucleotides: TGTGCCAGCAGCTTAGGCCTGCGGGGGGGCACAGATACGCAGTATTTT. The encoded protein is CASSLGLRGGTDTQYF.

In its sample, this clonotype was seen once. One end of the junction fails to match germline, which may point to a read error. V and J are TRBV12-3 or TRBV12-4 and TRBJ1-4; TRBD1 is a possible D gene (5 bases). The CDR3 length is 13 residues. CDR3 coding DNA: TGTGCCAGCCTCGACAGTCTAAATGAAAGACTGTTTTTT. It encodes CASLDSLNERLFF.

The chain couples TRBV27 to TRBJ2-1, with 7 positions matching TRBD1. V gave up 7 bases and J gave up 6 bases; unmatched junction bases: 12. Per the germline V gene, CDR1 is MNHEY and CDR2 is SMNVEV (reference sequence). The CDR3 spans 15 residues. The CDR3 DNA reads as TGTGCCAGCACTAACAGGGGTTTAGTCCTCAATGAGCAGTTCTTC. As protein: CASTNRGLVLNEQFF.

This chain uses TRBV27 with TRBJ2-4; D unresolved. The CDR3 contains 13 residues. Germline V lookup: CDR1 MNHEY, CDR2 SMNVEV (reference sequence). With 6 bases removed from V and 4 bases from J, the gap between germline ends came to 10 bases. In nucleotides, the CDR3 is TGTGCCAGCAGACTGGACGGGAAAAACATTCAGTACTTC. Translation gives CASRLDGKNIQYF.

The chain joins TRBV4-3 to TRBJ2-3; D remains unclear. V lost 0 bases and J 5 bases, leaving 15 bases between the germline ends. The CDR3 is 16 amino acids. From germline, CDR1 is LGHNA and CDR2 YSLEER. The CDR3 here is CASSQDSSSILDTQYF. The CDR3 coding sequence is TGCGCCAGCAGCCAAGATTCGAGTAGCATCTTAGATACGCAGTATTTT.

The chain carries TRBV12-3 or TRBV12-4 and TRBJ2-6; TRBD1 matches at 9 bases. J gave up 2 bases and V 6 bases, and 5 bases lay outside the gene matches. The CDR3 is made up of 16 amino acids. CDR3 in amino acids: CASSLNRGPGANVLTF. The CDR3 region has the DNA TGTGCCAGCAGCCTAAACAGGGGGCCTGGGGCCAACGTCCTGACTTTC.

This chain connects TRBV15 to TRBJ2-5, with D uncertain. Germline CDR1 reads LNHNV; CDR2 reads YYDKDF (reference sequence). The CDR3 is 13 residues long. V was shortened by 5 bases and J by 0 bases, with 7 bases between the two germline ends. The CDR3 region has the DNA TGTGCCACCAGCGCGAGGTACCAAGAGACCCAGTACTTC. Translated, it gives CATSARYQETQYF.

This chain links TRBV25-1 with TRBJ2-7; tentatively, D is TRBD1 (7 bases). CDR1 and CDR2 from the germline V gene are MGHDK and SYGVNS. This CDR3 has 15 residues. V gave up 5 bases and J gave up 3 bases, with 17 bases separating them. The CDR3 here is CASSRGPGQYYEQYF. CDR3 in DNA: TGTGCCAGCAGTCGGGGGCCGGGACAGTACTACGAGCAGTACTTC.

This chain links TRBV20-1 with TRBJ2-2, with D possibly matching TRBD2 (5 bases). Germline V gene sequence: CDR1 DFQATT, CDR2 SNEGSKA (reference sequence). The CDR3 covers 16 residues. The germline V and J ends were trimmed by 0 bases and 4 bases, with 15 bases remaining between them. In DNA, the CDR3 is TGCAGTGCTAGAGATCCTCGGGGATCGAGCACCGGGGAGCTGTTTTTT. This encodes CSARDPRGSSTGELFF.